Each of the 9 T cell receptor beta chains below was sequenced from the same sample in a study of technical replicates of blood from a handful of donors. Repertoires were generated with immunoSEQ multiplex PCR, while TCRdb's copy carries only in-frame clones and drops some. The data hold around 67,000 clones, with around nine tenths observed a single time. Sequencing used T cells isolated from PBMCs. The receptors were gathered from a human donor in good health.

The chain recombines TRBV28 with TRBJ1-3; D possibly corresponds to TRBD1 (6 bases). The CDR3 spans 16 residues. Germline loops: CDR1 MDHEN, CDR2 SYDVKM. Trimming took off 2 bases at V and 4 bases at J, with 15 bases between the two ends. DNA of the CDR3: TGTGCCAGCAGTTTAGGGGACGGGACAAAGGGAAACACCATATATTTT. It is translated as CASSLGDGTKGNTIYF.

The chain links TRBV28 to TRBJ1-3; 7 nucleotides agree with TRBD1. Unmatched junction bases numbered 15, after V lost 4 bases and J lost 0 bases. This CDR3 contains 19 residues. The germline CDR1 and CDR2 sequences are MDHEN and SYDVKM. This CDR3 is CASSSGTVATDLSGNTIYF. DNA of the CDR3: TGTGCCAGCAGTTCGGGGACAGTCGCTACGGACCTCTCTGGAAACACCATATATTTT.

In this sample, this clone turned up once. The V gene is TRBV14, the J gene TRBJ1-2, with a tentative D call TRBD1 (5 bases). CDR3 size: 16 residues. CDR1 is SGHDN, CDR2 FVKESK, per germline. V shed 1 base and J shed 6 bases, with 18 bases lying between them. CDR3 bases: TGTGCCAGCAGCCAAGTTAGGGGCGCGGTCCGGGATGGCTACACCTTC. Amino acid sequence: CASSQVRGAVRDGYTF.

This clone was counted between two and nine times. For the CDR3, the DNA is TGTGCCAGCAGCCACAATCTACTGTCGACAGGGGAAACTGAAGCTTTCTTT. Its translation is CASSHNLLSTGETEAFF. The rearrangement uses TRBV14 and TRBJ1-1, with 8 bases identical to TRBD1. The CDR3 consists of 17 residues. Germline CDR1 is SGHDN and CDR2 is FVKESK. V lost 3 bases and J lost 5; bases outside the gene matches: 14.

This clone was recorded only once. The chain links TRBV7-9 to TRBJ2-3; weak D call: TRBD2 (6 bases). This CDR3 contains 14 residues. Germline lookup yields CDR1 SEHNR and CDR2 FQNEAQ (reference sequence). Trimming removed 3 bases at V and 0 bases at J, with 7 bases between. CDR3 loop: CASSFSGSTDTQYF. Written as DNA, the CDR3 is TGTGCCAGCAGCTTTAGCGGAAGCACAGATACGCAGTATTTT.

This clone came up a few times. The V and J genes are TRBV5-1 and TRBJ1-1; D perhaps matches TRBD1 (5 bases). Trimming shortened V by 4 bases and J by 11 bases, and 18 bases separated the two germline ends. Germline V gene lookup returns CDR1 SGHRS and CDR2 YFSETQ. The CDR3 length is 13 residues. The CDR3 DNA follows: TGCGCCAGCAGCCCACCAGACAGCCCAGGGGCTTTCTTT. Translation gives CASSPPDSPGAFF.

The rearrangement links TRBV5-1 to TRBJ2-7, with a weak D call TRBD2 (6 bases). This CDR3 contains 13 residues. CDR1 and CDR2 from the germline V gene are SGHRS and YFSETQ. Trimming took 2 bases from V and 1 from J, leaving 7 bases between them. The CDR3 here is CASSFGTSYEQYF. The CDR3 DNA sequence: TGCGCCAGCAGCTTCGGGACTTCCTACGAGCAGTACTTC.

This clone was observed a handful of times. The J gene is TRBJ1-1, the V gene TRBV5-4; unclear D gene. This CDR3 is 14 amino acids long. V was clipped by 7 bases and J by 1 base, with 14 bases between them. CDR1 is SGHNT, CDR2 YYREEE, per germline (reference sequence). The CDR3 DNA follows: TGTGCCAGCCCTCATCCCTCGGGGAACACTGAAGCTTTCTTT. Translation gives CASPHPSGNTEAFF.

The gene calls are TRBV9 and TRBJ2-7, with 7 bases fitting TRBD1. Germline CDR1 SGDLS, CDR2 YYNGEE. The CDR3 has 15 amino acids. V lost 0 bases to trimming and J lost 4 bases; unmatched junction nucleotides: 7. CDR3 region: CASSVAGGETYEQYF. The CDR3 bases are TGTGCCAGCAGCGTAGCAGGGGGAGAGACTTACGAGCAGTACTTC. Full variable domain (rest looked up from reference TRBV9 and TRBJ2-7): DSGVTQTPKHLITATGQRVTLRCSPRSGDLSVYWYQQSLDQGLQFLIQYYNGEERAKGNILERFSAQQFPDLHSELNLSSLELGDSALYFCASSVAGGETYEQYFGPGTRLTVT.